This T cell receptor (beta chain) emerged from a study of T cell repertoires in cytomegalovirus infection. The overall study: Selected CMV epitopes included recently identified HLA-C-restricted ones as well as well-studied HLA-B-restricted ones. From public TCR beta signatures came an indication of both CMV infection and matching HLA type.

This clonotype has just a few counts. Its antigen is undetermined. TCRdb recomputed calls from the reads with MiXCR, one row per CDR3 protein. The table records just under 500,000 distinct CDR3 sequences, 30% to 40% of them present only once. Findings of the study overall: Summed public TCR beta family frequency identified CMV carriers bearing the relevant HLA. The ex vivo response was dominated by HLA-C-restricted CMV-specific TCR beta clonotypes.

The CDR3 spans 15 residues. Trimming took off 5 bases at V and 4 bases at J, with 14 bases between the two ends. Germline V gene data show CDR1 as SEHNR and CDR2 as FQNEAQ (reference sequence). This TCR was recovered from a human donor in good health (CMV status not recorded). Some clones in this sample may be carry-over from other donors' samples. Source: cultured PBMCs, taken from culture after CMV antigen stimulation. This sequence joins TRBV7-9 and TRBJ1-4, with D hard to call. In DNA form, the CDR3 reads TGTGCCAGCAGCCTGCATAGAGATAGTAATGAAAAACTGTTTTTT. This translates into CASSLHRDSNEKLFF. Supplemented by reference TRBV7-9 and TRBJ1-4, the full variable domain reads DTGVSQNPRHKITKRGQNVTFRCDPISEHNRLYWYRQTLGQGPEFLTYFQNEAQLEKSRLLSDRFSAERPKGSFSTLEIQRTEQGDSAMYLCASSLHRDSNEKLFFGSGTQLSVL.